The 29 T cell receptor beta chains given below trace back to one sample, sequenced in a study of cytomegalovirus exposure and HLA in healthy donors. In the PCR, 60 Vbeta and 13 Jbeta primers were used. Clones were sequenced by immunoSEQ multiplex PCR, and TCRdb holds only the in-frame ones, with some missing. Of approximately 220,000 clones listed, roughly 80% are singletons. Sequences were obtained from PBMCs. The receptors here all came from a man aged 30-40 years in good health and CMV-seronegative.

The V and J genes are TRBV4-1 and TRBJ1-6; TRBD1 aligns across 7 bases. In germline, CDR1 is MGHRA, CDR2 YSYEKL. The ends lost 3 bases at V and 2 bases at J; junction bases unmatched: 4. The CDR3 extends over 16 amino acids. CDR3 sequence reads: CASSQTGYPYNSPLHF. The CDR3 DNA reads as TGCGCCAGCAGCCAGACAGGGTACCCCTATAATTCACCCCTCCACTTT.

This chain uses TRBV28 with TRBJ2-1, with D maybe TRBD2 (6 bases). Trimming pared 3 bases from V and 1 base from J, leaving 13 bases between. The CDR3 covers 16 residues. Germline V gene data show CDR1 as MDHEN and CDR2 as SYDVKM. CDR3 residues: CASSLAGTGSYNEQFF. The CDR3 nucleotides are TGTGCCAGCAGTTTGGCCGGGACTGGTTCCTACAATGAGCAGTTCTTC. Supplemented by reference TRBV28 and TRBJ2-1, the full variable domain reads DVKVTQSSRYLVKRTGEKVFLECVQDMDHENMFWYRQDPGLGLRLIYFSYDVKMKEKGDIPEGYSVSREKKERFSLILESASTNQTSMYLCASSLAGTGSYNEQFFGPGTRLTVL.

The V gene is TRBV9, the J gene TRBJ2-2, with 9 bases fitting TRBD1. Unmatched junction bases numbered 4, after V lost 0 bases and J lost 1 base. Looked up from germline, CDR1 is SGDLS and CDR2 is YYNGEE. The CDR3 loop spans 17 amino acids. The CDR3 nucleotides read TGTGCCAGCAGCGTAGTGAGGGACAGGGAGAACACCGGGGAGCTGTTTTTT. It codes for CASSVVRDRENTGELFF.

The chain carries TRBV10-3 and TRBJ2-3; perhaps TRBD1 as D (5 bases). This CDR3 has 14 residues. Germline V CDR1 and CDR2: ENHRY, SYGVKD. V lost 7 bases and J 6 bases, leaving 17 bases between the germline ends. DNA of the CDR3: TGTGCCATCAACGGACAAACCTTAGGGGATACGCAGTATTTT. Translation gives CAINGQTLGDTQYF.

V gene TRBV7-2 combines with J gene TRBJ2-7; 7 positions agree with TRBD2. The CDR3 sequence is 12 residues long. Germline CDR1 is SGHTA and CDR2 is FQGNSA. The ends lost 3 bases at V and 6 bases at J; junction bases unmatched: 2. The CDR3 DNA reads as TGTGCCAGCAGCTTTGCTAGCGGCGAGCAGTACTTC. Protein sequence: CASSFASGEQYF. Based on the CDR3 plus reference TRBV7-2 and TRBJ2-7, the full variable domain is GAGVSQSPSNKVTEKGKDVELRCDPISGHTALYWYRQSLGQGLEFLIYFQGNSAPDKSGLPSDRFSAERTGGSVSTLTIQRTQQEDSAVYLCASSFASGEQYFGPGTRLTVT.

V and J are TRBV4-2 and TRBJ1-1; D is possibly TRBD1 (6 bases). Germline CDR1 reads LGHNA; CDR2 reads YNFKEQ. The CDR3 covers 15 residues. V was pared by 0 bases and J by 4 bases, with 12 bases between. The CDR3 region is CASSQEGRGTTEAFF. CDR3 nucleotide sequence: TGTGCCAGCAGCCAAGAGGGAAGGGGGACCACTGAAGCTTTCTTT.

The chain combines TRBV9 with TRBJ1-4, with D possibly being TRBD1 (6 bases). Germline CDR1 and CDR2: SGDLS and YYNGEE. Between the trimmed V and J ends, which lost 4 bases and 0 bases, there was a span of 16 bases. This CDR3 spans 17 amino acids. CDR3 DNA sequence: TGTGCCAGCAGCTTGGGGGCAGGCATTGCAACTAATGAAAAACTGTTTTTT. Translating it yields CASSLGAGIATNEKLFF.

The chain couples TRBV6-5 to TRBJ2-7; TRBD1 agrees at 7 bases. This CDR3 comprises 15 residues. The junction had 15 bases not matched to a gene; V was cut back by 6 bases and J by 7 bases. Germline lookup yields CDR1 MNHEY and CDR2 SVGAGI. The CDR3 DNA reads TGTGCCAGCAGGGGGGTGGAGACAGGGAGCGGAGAGCAGTACTTC. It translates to CASRGVETGSGEQYF.

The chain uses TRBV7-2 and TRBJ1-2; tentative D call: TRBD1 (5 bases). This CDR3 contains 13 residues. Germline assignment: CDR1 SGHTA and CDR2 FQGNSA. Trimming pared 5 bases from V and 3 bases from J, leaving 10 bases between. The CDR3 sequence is CASSPWGDYGYTF. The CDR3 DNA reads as TGTGCCAGCAGCCCCTGGGGGGACTATGGCTACACCTTC.

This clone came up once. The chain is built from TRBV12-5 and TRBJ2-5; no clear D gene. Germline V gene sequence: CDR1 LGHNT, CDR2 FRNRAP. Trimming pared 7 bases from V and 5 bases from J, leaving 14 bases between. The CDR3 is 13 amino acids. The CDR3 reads CASAQPSEETQYF. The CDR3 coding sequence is TGTGCTAGTGCCCAACCCTCTGAGGAGACCCAGTACTTC.

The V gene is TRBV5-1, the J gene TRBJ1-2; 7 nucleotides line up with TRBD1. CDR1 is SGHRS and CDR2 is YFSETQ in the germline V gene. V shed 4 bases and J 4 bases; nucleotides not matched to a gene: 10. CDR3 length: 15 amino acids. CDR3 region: CASSNDRVRSYGYTF. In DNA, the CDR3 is TGCGCCAGCAGCAACGACAGGGTCCGTTCCTATGGCTACACCTTC.

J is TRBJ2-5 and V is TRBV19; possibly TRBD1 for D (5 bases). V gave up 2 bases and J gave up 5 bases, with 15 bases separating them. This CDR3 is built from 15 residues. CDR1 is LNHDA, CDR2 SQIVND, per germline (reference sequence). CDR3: CASSIKATGAETQYF. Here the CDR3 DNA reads TGTGCCAGTAGTATAAAAGCGACTGGGGCGGAGACCCAGTACTTC.

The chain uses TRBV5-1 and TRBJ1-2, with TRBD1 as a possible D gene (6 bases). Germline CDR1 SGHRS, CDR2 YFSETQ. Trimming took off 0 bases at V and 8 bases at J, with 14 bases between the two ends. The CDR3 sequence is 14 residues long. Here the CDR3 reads CASSLGLTGRGYTF. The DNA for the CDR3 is TGCGCCAGCAGCTTGGGCCTAACAGGGCGAGGCTACACCTTC.

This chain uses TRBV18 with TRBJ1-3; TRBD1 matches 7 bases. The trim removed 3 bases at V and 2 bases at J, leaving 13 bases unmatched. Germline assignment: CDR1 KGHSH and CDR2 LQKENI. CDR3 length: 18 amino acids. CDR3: CASSPLARQGRTGNTIYF. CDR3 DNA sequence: TGTGCCAGCTCACCCCTGGCCAGACAGGGAAGAACTGGAAACACCATATATTTT. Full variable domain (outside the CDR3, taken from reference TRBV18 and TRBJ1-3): NAGVMQNPRHLVRRRGQEARLRCSPMKGHSHVYWYRQLPEEGLKFMVYLQKENIIDESGMPKERFSAEFPKEGPSILRIQQVVRGDSAAYFCASSPLARQGRTGNTIYFGEGSWLTVV.

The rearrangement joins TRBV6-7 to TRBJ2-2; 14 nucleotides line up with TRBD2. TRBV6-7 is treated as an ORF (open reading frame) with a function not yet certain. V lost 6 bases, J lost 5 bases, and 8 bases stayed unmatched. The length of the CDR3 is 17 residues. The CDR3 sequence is CASSYGTSGGITGELFF. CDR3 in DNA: TGTGCCAGCAGCTATGGGACTAGCGGGGGAATTACCGGGGAGCTGTTTTTT.

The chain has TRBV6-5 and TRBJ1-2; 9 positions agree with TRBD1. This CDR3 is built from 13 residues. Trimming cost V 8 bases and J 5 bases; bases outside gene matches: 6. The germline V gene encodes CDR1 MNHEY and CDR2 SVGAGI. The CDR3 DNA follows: TGTGCCAGCTGGGACAGGGTGGGGTATGGCTACACCTTC. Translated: CASWDRVGYGYTF.

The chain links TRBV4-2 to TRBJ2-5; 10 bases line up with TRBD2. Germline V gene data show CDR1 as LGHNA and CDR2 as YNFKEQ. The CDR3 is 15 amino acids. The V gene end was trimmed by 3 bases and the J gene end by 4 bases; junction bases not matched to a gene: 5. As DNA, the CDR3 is TGTGCCAGCAGCCAGGGAGCGGGGGGGCGAGAGACCCAGTACTTC. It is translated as CASSQGAGGRETQYF.

This CDR3 reads CASSMGDTNTGELFF. In nucleotides, the CDR3 is TGTGCCAGCAGTATGGGAGATACGAACACCGGGGAGCTGTTTTTT. The rearrangement links TRBV2 to TRBJ2-2; perhaps TRBD2 as D (5 bases). Trimming took 5 bases from V and 0 from J, leaving 10 bases between them. The length of the CDR3 is 15 residues. Germline loops: CDR1 SNHLY, CDR2 FYNNEI. Filled out from reference TRBV2 and TRBJ2-2, the complete variable domain reads EPEVTQTPSHQVTQMGQEVILRCVPISNHLYFYWYRQILGQKVEFLVSFYNNEISEKSEIFDDQFSVERPDGSNFTLKIRSTKLEDSAMYFCASSMGDTNTGELFFGEGSRLTVL.

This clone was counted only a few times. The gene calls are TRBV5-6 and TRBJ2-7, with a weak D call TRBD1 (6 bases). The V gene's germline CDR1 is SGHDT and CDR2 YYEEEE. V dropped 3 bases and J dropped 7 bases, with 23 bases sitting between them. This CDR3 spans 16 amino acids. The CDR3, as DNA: TGTGCCAGCAGCTCCCGCCTCGGGACATCATTCGGGGAGCAGTACTTC. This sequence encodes CASSSRLGTSFGEQYF.

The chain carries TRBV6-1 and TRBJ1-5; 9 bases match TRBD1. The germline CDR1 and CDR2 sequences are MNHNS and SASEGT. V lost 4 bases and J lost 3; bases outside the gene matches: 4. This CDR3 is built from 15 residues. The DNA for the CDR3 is TGTGCCAGCAGTGGCCGGGACAGGGACAATCAGCCCCAGCATTTT. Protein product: CASSGRDRDNQPQHF.

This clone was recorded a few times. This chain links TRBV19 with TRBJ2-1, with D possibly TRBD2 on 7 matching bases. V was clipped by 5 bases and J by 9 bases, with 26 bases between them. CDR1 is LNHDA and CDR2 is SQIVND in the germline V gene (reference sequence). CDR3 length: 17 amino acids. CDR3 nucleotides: TGTGCCAGTAGTCCCGCCCAAGGCGGGGGCCAGGGGAGTGAGCAGTTCTTC. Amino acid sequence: CASSPAQGGGQGSEQFF.

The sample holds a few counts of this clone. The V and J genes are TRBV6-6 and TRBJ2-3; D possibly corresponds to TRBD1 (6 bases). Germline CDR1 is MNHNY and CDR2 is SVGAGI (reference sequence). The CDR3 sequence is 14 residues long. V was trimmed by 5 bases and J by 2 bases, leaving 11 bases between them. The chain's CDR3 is CASSPQGNTDTQYF. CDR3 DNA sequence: TGTGCCAGCAGTCCACAGGGCAACACAGATACGCAGTATTTT.

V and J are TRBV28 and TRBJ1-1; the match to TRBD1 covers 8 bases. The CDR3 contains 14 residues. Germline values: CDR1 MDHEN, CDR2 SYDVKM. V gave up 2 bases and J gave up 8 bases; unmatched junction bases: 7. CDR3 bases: TGTGCCAGCAGTTTACGACAGGGGCACCTGGAAGCTTTCTTT. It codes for CASSLRQGHLEAFF. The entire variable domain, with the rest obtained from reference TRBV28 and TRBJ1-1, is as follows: DVKVTQSSRYLVKRTGEKVFLECVQDMDHENMFWYRQDPGLGLRLIYFSYDVKMKEKGDIPEGYSVSREKKERFSLILESASTNQTSMYLCASSLRQGHLEAFFGQGTRLTVV.

For the CDR3, the DNA is TGTGCCAGCAGCTTGCCTGGAGCCTTCTCTGGAAACACCATATATTTT. This sequence encodes CASSLPGAFSGNTIYF. V gene TRBV5-5 combines with J gene TRBJ1-3; no clear D. The length of the CDR3 is 16 residues. The V end was cut by 1 base, the J end by 0 bases, with 11 bases between. CDR1 and CDR2 from the germline V gene are SGHKS and YYEKEE (reference sequence).

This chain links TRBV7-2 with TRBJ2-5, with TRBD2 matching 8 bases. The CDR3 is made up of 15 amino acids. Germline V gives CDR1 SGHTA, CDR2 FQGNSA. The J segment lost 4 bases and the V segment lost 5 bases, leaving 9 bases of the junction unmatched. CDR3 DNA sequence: TGTGCCAGCAGCACAGGACTAGCCGGGGGAGAGACCCAGTACTTC. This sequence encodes CASSTGLAGGETQYF.

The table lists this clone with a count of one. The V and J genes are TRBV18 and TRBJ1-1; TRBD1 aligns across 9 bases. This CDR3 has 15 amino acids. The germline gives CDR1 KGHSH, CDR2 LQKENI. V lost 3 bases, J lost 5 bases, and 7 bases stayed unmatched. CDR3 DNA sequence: TGTGCCAGCTCACCGGAGACAGGGGGATGGACTGAAGCTTTCTTT. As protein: CASSPETGGWTEAFF.

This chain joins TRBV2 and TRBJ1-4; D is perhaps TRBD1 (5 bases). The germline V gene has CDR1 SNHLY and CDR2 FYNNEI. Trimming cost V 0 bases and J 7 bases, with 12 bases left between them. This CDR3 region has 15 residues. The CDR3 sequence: CASSEAQGVGEKLFF. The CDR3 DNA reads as TGTGCCAGCAGTGAAGCGCAGGGTGTTGGTGAAAAACTGTTTTTT.

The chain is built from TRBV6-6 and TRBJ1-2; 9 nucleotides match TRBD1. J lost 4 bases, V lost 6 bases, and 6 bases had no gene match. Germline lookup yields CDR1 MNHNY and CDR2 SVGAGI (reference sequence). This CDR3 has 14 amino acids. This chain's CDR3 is CASSTQGAGYGYTF. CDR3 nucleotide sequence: TGTGCCAGCAGCACACAGGGGGCGGGCTATGGCTACACCTTC.

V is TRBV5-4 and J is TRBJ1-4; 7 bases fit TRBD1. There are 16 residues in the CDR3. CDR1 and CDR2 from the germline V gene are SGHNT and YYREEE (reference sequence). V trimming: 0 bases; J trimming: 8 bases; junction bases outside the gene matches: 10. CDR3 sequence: CASSLANDRVGEKLFF. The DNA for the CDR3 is TGTGCCAGCAGCTTGGCCAATGACAGGGTGGGGGAAAAACTGTTTTTT. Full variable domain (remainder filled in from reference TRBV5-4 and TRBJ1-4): ETGVTQSPTHLIKTRGQQVTLRCSSQSGHNTVSWYQQALGQGPQFIFQYYREEENGRGNFPPRFSGLQFPNYSSELNVNALELDDSALYLCASSLANDRVGEKLFFGSGTQLSVL.